The sequence of this T cell receptor beta chain was determined in a study of cytomegalovirus exposure and HLA in healthy donors. About the research overall: The 100 to 150 validation repertoires and the approximately 690 first-cohort repertoires shared a platform, a later analysis reported. Study-level results: The majority of TCR sequences were rare, yet some public TCRs appeared in many donors.

The repertoire was sequenced with immunoSEQ multiplex PCR; TCRdb's copy has only in-frame clones and lacks some. The top ten hold roughly 2% of the sample, which has 76,000 or so clones, 90% to 95% seen once. The V gene's germline CDR1 is SGHRS and CDR2 YFSETQ. The ends were cut back, 2 bases at V and 3 bases at J, with 15 bases in the middle. The CDR3 length is 16 residues. In its sample, this clone was seen once. Its antigen is unidentified. This chain links TRBV5-1 with TRBJ2-1, with D tentatively TRBD1 (5 bases). The sequencing sample was made of PBMCs. This receptor was obtained from a woman younger than 30 in good health and CMV-seronegative. This CDR3 is CASSFSSAGYYNEQFF. The CDR3 DNA follows: TGCGCCAGCAGCTTCTCGTCGGCAGGGTACTACAATGAGCAGTTCTTC.